Below are 7 T cell receptor beta chains sequenced from a single sample in a study of blood T cell repertoires in COVID-19. Data came from immunoSEQ multiplex PCR; TCRdb stores just in-frame clones and leaves some out. The sample contains tens of thousands of clones, roughly three quarters of which appear only once. Sequenced: peripheral blood. All receptors come from a man aged 65 to 79 with active or convalescent COVID-19.

The chain recombines TRBV30 with TRBJ1-2; no clear D. The CDR3 extends over 12 amino acids. Germline values: CDR1 GTSNPN, CDR2 SVGIG (reference sequence). V was clipped by 2 bases and J by 4 bases, with 8 bases between them. The CDR3 bases are TGTGCCTGGAGTCCCGGGTTCTATGGCTACACCTTC. This translates into CAWSPGFYGYTF.

V and J are TRBV27 and TRBJ1-2; 8 bases align to TRBD1. The junction had 7 bases not matched to a gene; V was cut back by 3 bases and J by 7 bases. This CDR3 region has 14 residues. Germline assignment: CDR1 MNHEY and CDR2 SMNVEV (reference sequence). The CDR3 loop is CASSFRGQGPGYTF. The CDR3 DNA sequence: TGTGCCAGCAGTTTCAGGGGGCAGGGGCCTGGCTACACCTTC.

This clone was detected only a few times. This chain links TRBV9 with TRBJ1-2; TRBD1 aligns across 7 bases. Germline CDR1 SGDLS, CDR2 YYNGEE. There are 17 residues in the CDR3. Germline trimming cut 4 bases from V and 4 bases from J; bases unmatched to any gene: 16. The CDR3 here is CASSFSAGGGSGYGYTF. The CDR3 DNA reads TGTGCCAGCAGCTTCTCGGCTGGAGGGGGCTCTGGCTATGGCTACACCTTC.

This rearrangement joins TRBV12-3 or TRBV12-4 to TRBJ1-4, with TRBD1 identical over 7 bases. The V segment lost 5 bases and the J segment 8 bases; nucleotides outside the gene matches: 5. This CDR3 comprises 13 residues. The CDR3 sequence is CASSKGAGEKLFF. DNA for the CDR3: TGTGCCAGCAGTAAGGGGGCAGGGGAAAAACTGTTTTTT.

The chain joins TRBV6-5 to TRBJ2-1; 8 nucleotides match TRBD1. Germline V lookup: CDR1 MNHEY, CDR2 SVGAGI. This CDR3 spans 15 amino acids. With 6 bases clipped from V and 7 bases from J, the junction kept 11 bases outside the gene matches. Here the CDR3 reads CASRTTGTGLNEQFF. DNA for the CDR3: TGTGCCAGCAGGACAACCGGGACAGGTTTAAATGAGCAGTTCTTC.

This clone was counted a few times. The J gene is TRBJ2-7, the V gene TRBV18; 7 positions agree with TRBD1. After removal of 8 bases from V and 3 bases from J, the junction contained 7 bases not matched to a gene. CDR1 is KGHSH and CDR2 is LQKENI in the germline V gene. This CDR3 region has 13 residues. The CDR3, as DNA: TGTGCCAGCCAGTTAGACAGGGACTACGAGCAGTACTTC. Translation: CASQLDRDYEQYF.

This clone appeared a single time. The rearrangement links TRBV21-1 to TRBJ2-1; the tabulated D call, TRBD2, remains unverified against the DNA. TRBV21-1 is a pseudogene locus. The CDR3 has 18 residues. CDR3: CASSKETSGGPKDNEQFF. As DNA, the CDR3 is TGTGCCAGCAGCAAAGAAACTAGCGGGGGGCCAAAGGACAATGAGCAGTTCTTC.